Listed here is a single T cell receptor beta chain. The antigen remains undetermined. A 1 in 200,000 to 1 in 1 million T cell depth was the sequencing target. TCRdb's copy holds only in-frame clones and misses some; the assay was immunoSEQ multiplex PCR. The sample has 330,000 or so clones, approximately 67% seen once. This entry belongs to a study of cytotoxic CD8 clonotypes in ibrutinib-treated CLL. Overall study findings and caveats: Patients had baseline clonality above age-matched healthy donors, and this clonality moved with circulating CD8+ T-cell counts. The clonality went up when patients responded to ibrutinib and dropped back toward baseline at progression.

Between the trimmed V and J ends, which lost 1 base and 9 bases, there was a span of 13 bases. Germline CDR1 reads SGHAT; CDR2 reads FQNNGV. The CDR3 contains 14 residues. Material: PBMCs, obtained after 36 months of ibrutinib treatment. The clonotype originates from a human donor with chronic lymphocytic leukemia. This chain connects TRBV11-2 to TRBJ2-4; TRBD1 is a possible D gene (6 bases). Here the CDR3 reads CASSLGTADGIQYF. The CDR3 nucleotides read TGTGCCAGCAGCTTAGGGACAGCGGATGGCATTCAGTACTTC.